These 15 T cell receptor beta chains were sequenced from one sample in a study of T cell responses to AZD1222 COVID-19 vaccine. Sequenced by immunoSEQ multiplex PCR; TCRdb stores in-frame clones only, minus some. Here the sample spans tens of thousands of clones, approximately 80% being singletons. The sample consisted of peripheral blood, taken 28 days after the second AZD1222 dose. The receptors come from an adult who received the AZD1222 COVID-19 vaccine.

The CDR3 here is CASSGQGTENTEAFF. The CDR3 coding sequence is TGCGCCAGCAGCGGACAGGGGACGGAGAACACTGAAGCTTTCTTT. The chain has TRBV5-1 and TRBJ1-1; 9 nucleotides align to TRBD1. V gave up 4 bases and J gave up 1 base; unmatched junction bases: 5. The germline CDR1 and CDR2 sequences are SGHRS and YFSETQ. The CDR3 length is 15 residues.

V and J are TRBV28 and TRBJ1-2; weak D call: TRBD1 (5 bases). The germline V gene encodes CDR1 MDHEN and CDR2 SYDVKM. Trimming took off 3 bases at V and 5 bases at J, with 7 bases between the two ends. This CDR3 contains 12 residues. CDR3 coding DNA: TGTGCCAGCAGTTTTAGACAGTATGGCTACACCTTC. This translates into CASSFRQYGYTF.

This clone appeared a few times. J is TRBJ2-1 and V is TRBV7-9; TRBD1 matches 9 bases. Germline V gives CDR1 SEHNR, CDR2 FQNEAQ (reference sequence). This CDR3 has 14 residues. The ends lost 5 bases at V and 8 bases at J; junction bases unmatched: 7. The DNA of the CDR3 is TGTGCCAGCAGCAGGCGGAGGACAGGGGATGAGCAGTTCTTC. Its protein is CASSRRRTGDEQFF.

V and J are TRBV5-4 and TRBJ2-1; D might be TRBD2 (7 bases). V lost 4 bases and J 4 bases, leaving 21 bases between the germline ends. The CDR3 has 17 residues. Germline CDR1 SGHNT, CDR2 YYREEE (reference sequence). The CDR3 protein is CASSLELTGRGYNEQFF. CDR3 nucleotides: TGTGCCAGCAGCCTTGAGTTAACAGGGAGGGGATACAATGAGCAGTTCTTC.

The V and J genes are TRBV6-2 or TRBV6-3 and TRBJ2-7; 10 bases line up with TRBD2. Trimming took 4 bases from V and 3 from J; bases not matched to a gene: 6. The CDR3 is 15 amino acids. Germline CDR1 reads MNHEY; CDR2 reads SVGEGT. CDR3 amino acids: CASSFPGLAVYEQYF. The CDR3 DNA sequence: TGTGCCAGCAGTTTCCCAGGACTAGCGGTCTACGAGCAGTACTTC.

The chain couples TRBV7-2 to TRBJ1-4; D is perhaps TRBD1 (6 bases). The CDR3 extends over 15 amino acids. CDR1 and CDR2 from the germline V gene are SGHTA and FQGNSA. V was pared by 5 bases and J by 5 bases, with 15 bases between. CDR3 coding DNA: TGTGCCAGCAGCGAACAGGGTTCCGGGAATGAAAAACTGTTTTTT. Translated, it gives CASSEQGSGNEKLFF.

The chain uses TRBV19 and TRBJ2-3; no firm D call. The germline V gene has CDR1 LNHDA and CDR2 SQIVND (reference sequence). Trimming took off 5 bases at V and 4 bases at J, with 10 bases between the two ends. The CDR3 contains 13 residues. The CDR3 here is CASSVVASDTQYF. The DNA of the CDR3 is TGTGCCAGTAGTGTAGTAGCTTCAGATACGCAGTATTTT.

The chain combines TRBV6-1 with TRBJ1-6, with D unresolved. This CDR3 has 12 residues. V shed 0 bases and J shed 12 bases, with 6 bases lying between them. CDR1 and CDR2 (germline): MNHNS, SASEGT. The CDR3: CASSEAGVPLHF. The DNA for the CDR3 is TGTGCCAGCAGTGAAGCTGGGGTACCCCTCCACTTT.

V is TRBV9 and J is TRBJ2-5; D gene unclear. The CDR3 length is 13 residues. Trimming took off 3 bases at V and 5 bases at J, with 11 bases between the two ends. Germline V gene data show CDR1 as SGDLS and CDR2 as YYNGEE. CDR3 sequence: CASSERQWETQYF. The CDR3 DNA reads TGTGCCAGCAGCGAGAGGCAATGGGAGACCCAGTACTTC. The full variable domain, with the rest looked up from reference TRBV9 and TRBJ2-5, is DSGVTQTPKHLITATGQRVTLRCSPRSGDLSVYWYQQSLDQGLQFLIQYYNGEERAKGNILERFSAQQFPDLHSELNLSSLELGDSALYFCASSERQWETQYFGPGTRLLVL.

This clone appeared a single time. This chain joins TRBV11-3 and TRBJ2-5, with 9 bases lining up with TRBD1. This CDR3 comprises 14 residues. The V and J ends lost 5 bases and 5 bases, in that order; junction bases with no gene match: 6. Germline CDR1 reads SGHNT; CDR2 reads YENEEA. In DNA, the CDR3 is TGTGCCAGCAGCCGGACAGGGGCGTCGGAGACCCAGTACTTC. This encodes CASSRTGASETQYF.

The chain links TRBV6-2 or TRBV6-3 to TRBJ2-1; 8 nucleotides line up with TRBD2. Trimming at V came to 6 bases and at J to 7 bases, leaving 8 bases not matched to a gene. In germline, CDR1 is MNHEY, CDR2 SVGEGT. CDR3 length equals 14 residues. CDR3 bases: TGTGCCAGCAGCCTTAGGACGGGGGGGAATGAGCAGTTCTTC. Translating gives CASSLRTGGNEQFF.

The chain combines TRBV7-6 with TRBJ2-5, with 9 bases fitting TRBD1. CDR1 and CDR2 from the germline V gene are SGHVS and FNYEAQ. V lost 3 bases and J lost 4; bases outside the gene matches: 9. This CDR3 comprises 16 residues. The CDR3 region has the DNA TGTGCCAGCAGCTTGAGACAGGGGGAGAGGGCAGAGACCCAGTACTTC. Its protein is CASSLRQGERAETQYF.

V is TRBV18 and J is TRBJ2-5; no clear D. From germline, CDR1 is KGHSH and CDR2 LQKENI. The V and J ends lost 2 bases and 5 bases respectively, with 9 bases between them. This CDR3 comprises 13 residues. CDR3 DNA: TGTGCCAGCTCACCAGATCTGTGGGAGACCCAGTACTTC. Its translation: CASSPDLWETQYF.

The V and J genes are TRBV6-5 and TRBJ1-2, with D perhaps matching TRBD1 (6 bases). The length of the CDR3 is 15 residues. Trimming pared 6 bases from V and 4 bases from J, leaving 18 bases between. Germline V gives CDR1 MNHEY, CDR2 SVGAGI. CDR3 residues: CASRPGTLISYGYTF. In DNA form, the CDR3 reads TGTGCCAGCAGGCCCGGGACATTAATTTCCTATGGCTACACCTTC.

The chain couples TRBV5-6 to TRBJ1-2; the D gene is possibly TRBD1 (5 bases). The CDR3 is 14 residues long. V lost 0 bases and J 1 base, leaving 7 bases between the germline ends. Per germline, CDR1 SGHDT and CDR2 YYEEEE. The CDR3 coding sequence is TGTGCCAGCAGCTTGGATAGGGGTAACTATGGCTACACCTTC. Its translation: CASSLDRGNYGYTF.